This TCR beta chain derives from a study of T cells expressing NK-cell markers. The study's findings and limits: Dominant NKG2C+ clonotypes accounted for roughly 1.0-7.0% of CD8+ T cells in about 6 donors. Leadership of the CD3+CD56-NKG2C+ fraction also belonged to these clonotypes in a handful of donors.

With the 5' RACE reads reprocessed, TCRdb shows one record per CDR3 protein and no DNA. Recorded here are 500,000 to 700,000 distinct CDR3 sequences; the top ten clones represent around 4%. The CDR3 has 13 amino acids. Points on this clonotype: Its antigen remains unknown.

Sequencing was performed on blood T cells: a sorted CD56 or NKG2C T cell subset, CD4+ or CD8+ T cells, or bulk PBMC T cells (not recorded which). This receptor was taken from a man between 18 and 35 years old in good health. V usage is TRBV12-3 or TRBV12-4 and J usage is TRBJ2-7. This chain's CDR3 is CASSFSGLYEQYF.